These 18 T cell receptor beta chains were all obtained from the same sample, sequenced in a study of blood T cell repertoires in COVID-19. Method: immunoSEQ multiplex PCR; TCRdb's copy keeps in-frame clones and lacks some. Of 63,000 or so clones in the sample, approximately 90% are singletons; the top ten hold around 1.3%. Specimen: peripheral blood. The receptors derive from a human donor in a cohort sampled during active COVID-19.

The chain links TRBV29-1 to TRBJ2-5, with TRBD2 matching 8 bases. The CDR3 is 13 residues long. From germline, CDR1 is SQVTM and CDR2 ANQGSEA. After removal of 5 bases from V and 1 base from J, the junction contained 3 bases not matched to a gene. The chain's CDR3 is CSVSTSGQETQYF. For the CDR3, the DNA is TGCAGCGTTTCAACTAGCGGCCAAGAGACCCAGTACTTC.

V is TRBV7-9 and J is TRBJ1-4; perhaps TRBD1 as D (6 bases). Germline CDR1 is SEHNR and CDR2 is FQNEAQ (reference sequence). This CDR3 has 17 amino acids. Trimming pared 5 bases from V and 6 bases from J, leaving 22 bases between. In DNA, the CDR3 is TGTGCCAGCAGCCCGCCCTCAACAGGGTCGGGACATGAAAAACTGTTTTTT. Translated, it gives CASSPPSTGSGHEKLFF.

This chain connects TRBV5-4 to TRBJ2-2, with 9 bases matching TRBD2. The CDR3 is 16 amino acids. J gave up 4 bases and V 3 bases, and 7 bases lay outside the gene matches. Germline CDR1 SGHNT, CDR2 YYREEE (reference sequence). This CDR3 reads CASSSSGGRATGELFF. CDR3 nucleotide sequence: TGTGCCAGCAGCTCCTCTGGCGGGAGGGCCACCGGGGAGCTGTTTTTT.

Remarks on this clone: Other DNA sequences from this sample encode an identical CDR3 as well. V is TRBV6-5 and J is TRBJ2-7, with 11 nucleotides matching TRBD1. The V and J ends lost 0 bases and 3 bases, in that order; junction bases with no gene match: 1. Germline values: CDR1 MNHEY, CDR2 SVGAGI. The CDR3 contains 15 residues. The CDR3 DNA sequence: TGTGCCAGCAGTTACTCGGGGACAGGGGGCTACGAGCAGTACGTC. This encodes CASSYSGTGGYEQYV.

V and J are TRBV5-6 and TRBJ1-1; TRBD1 matches at 8 bases. V trimming: 4 bases; J trimming: 10 bases; junction bases outside the gene matches: 9. Germline V CDR1 and CDR2: SGHDT, YYEEEE. The CDR3 is 13 residues long. In DNA form, the CDR3 reads TGTGCCAGCAGCGGAAGGACAGGGACGAGAGCTTTCTTT. Translated, it gives CASSGRTGTRAFF.

This clone appeared once. The chain carries TRBV18 and TRBJ2-1; unclear D gene. V was trimmed by 1 base and J by 10 bases, leaving 8 bases between them. This CDR3 comprises 12 residues. CDR1 and CDR2 from the germline V gene are KGHSH and LQKENI. Written as DNA, the CDR3 is TGTGCCAGCTCACCACAAGCCCTCGAGCAGTTCTTC. Encoded protein: CASSPQALEQFF.

The J gene is TRBJ2-3, the V gene TRBV4-2, with 10 bases fitting TRBD2. Germline CDR1 reads LGHNA; CDR2 reads YNFKEQ. V gave up 0 bases and J gave up 0 bases; unmatched junction bases: 9. The CDR3 has 19 amino acids. The CDR3 DNA sequence: TGTGCCAGCAGCCAAGATCGTCTAGCGGGGGTGCTGAGCACAGATACGCAGTATTTT. It specifies CASSQDRLAGVLSTDTQYF.

V and J are TRBV5-1 and TRBJ1-1; unclear D gene. This CDR3 is 14 amino acids long. The germline CDR1 and CDR2 sequences are SGHRS and YFSETQ. Trimming left V 6 bases short and J 2 bases short, with 14 bases between. The chain's CDR3 is CASTKEVVNTEAFF. Written as DNA, the CDR3 is TGCGCCAGCACTAAGGAGGTGGTTAACACTGAAGCTTTCTTT.

The V gene is TRBV27, the J gene TRBJ1-1; TRBD1 is a possible D gene (5 bases). Trimming shortened V by 5 bases and J by 4 bases, and 14 bases separated the two germline ends. The germline V gene has CDR1 MNHEY and CDR2 SMNVEV (reference sequence). This CDR3 contains 14 residues. CDR3: CASSRRTKGTEAFF. The DNA for the CDR3 is TGTGCCAGCAGTCGCCGGACAAAGGGCACTGAAGCTTTCTTT.

The rearrangement links TRBV20-1 to TRBJ2-3, with D unclear. The CDR3 length is 11 residues. CDR1 DFQATT and CDR2 SNEGSKA come from the germline V gene (reference sequence). V lost 7 bases to trimming and J lost 5 bases, with 10 bases between them. CDR3 coding DNA: TGCAGTGTCGCGTATAAAGATACGCAGTATTTT. Encoded protein: CSVAYKDTQYF.

The V call is TRBV24-1, the J call TRBJ1-5, with D unresolved. Germline V gene data show CDR1 as KGHDR and CDR2 as SFDVKD. This CDR3 has 15 residues. V lost 3 bases, J lost 7 bases, and 15 bases lay in between. CDR3 coding DNA: TGTGCCACCAGTGATCCCGGAGAAGGCGGGCAGCCCCAGCATTTT. This sequence encodes CATSDPGEGGQPQHF.

The chain is built from TRBV6-5 and TRBJ1-4, with D maybe TRBD1 (6 bases). This CDR3 is built from 15 residues. Germline CDR1 MNHEY, CDR2 SVGAGI. V was clipped by 0 bases and J by 5 bases, with 10 bases between them. CDR3 residues: CASSYSIGGNEKLFF. CDR3 sequence (DNA): TGTGCCAGCAGTTACTCGATAGGGGGAAATGAAAAACTGTTTTTT.

This CDR3 is CASSLAGQGAEQYF. CDR3 nucleotide sequence: TGTGCCAGCAGCTTAGCTGGACAGGGTGCCGAGCAGTACTTC. The chain is built from TRBV7-6 and TRBJ2-7, with 8 bases fitting TRBD1. The V gene's germline CDR1 is SGHVS and CDR2 FNYEAQ. V was pared by 0 bases and J by 6 bases, with 4 bases of the junction left unmatched. This CDR3 contains 14 residues.

V gene TRBV10-3 combines with J gene TRBJ2-5; 8 bases are shared with TRBD2. The germline V gene encodes CDR1 ENHRY and CDR2 SYGVKD. Germline trimming cut 5 bases from V and 4 bases from J; bases unmatched to any gene: 0. The CDR3 has 12 residues. CDR3 protein: CAISSGRETQYF. CDR3 nucleotides: TGTGCCATCAGTAGCGGGAGAGAGACCCAGTACTTC.

J is TRBJ2-2 and V is TRBV24-1, with TRBD2 identical over 8 bases. V dropped 10 bases and J dropped 4; count of bases not matched to a gene: 13. CDR3 size: 16 residues. Germline V CDR1 and CDR2: KGHDR, SFDVKD. CDR3 residues: CATKGSGRGSTGELFF. The CDR3 DNA reads as TGTGCCACGAAAGGAAGCGGGAGAGGCAGCACCGGGGAGCTGTTTTTT.

This clone was picked up a small number of times. The rearrangement uses TRBV12-3 or TRBV12-4 and TRBJ2-7; perhaps TRBD2 as D (5 bases). V lost 4 bases and J lost 5, with 9 bases in between. The CDR3 extends over 12 amino acids. CDR3 nucleotides: TGTGCCAGCAGTTCTACTAGACACGAGCAGTACGTC. Translating gives CASSSTRHEQYV.

The gene calls are TRBV6-5 and TRBJ2-7; 7 positions agree with TRBD1. This CDR3 region has 16 residues. The V and J ends lost 4 bases and 5 bases, in that order; junction bases with no gene match: 14. CDR1 is MNHEY, CDR2 SVGAGI, per germline. In DNA form, the CDR3 reads TGTGCCAGCAGTTCTCTCCTGAGCCGGACAGGCAACGAGCAGTACTTC. It encodes CASSSLLSRTGNEQYF.

There are a few counts of this clone. The chain is built from TRBV2 and TRBJ1-6; D ambiguous. Germline CDR1 SNHLY, CDR2 FYNNEI. V was cut by 4 bases and J by 0 bases, with 7 bases left in between. There are 15 residues in the CDR3. In DNA form, the CDR3 reads TGTGCCAGCAGTGTTGGGAGCTCCTATAATTCACCCCTCCACTTT. Amino acids: CASSVGSSYNSPLHF.